In this sample, the clone carrying this T cell receptor beta chain turned up a few times. No antigen is known for it. Cells sorted as Tregs were CD4+, CD25+ and CD127-/low. Semi-nested PCR with Nested Universal Primer A followed constant-region reverse priming of full-length variable regions. TCRdb processed the 5' RACE reads anew with MiXCR; each CDR3 protein has one entry. The repertoire holds tens of thousands of distinct CDR3 sequences, with roughly 20% as singletons. Study-level points and caveats: Greatest tumor Treg TCR overlap was with tumor naive CD4+ cells.

V dropped 3 bases and J dropped 7 bases, with 7 bases sitting between them. Germline V gives CDR1 SGHAT, CDR2 FQNNGV. The CDR3 length is 12 residues. V usage is TRBV11-2 and J usage is TRBJ2-1; no reliable D call. The TCR originated in a female donor with breast cancer. The sample comprised Tregs sorted from a lymph node. The CDR3 loop is CASSLGKNEQFF. As DNA, the CDR3 is TGTGCCAGCAGCTTGGGGAAGAATGAGCAGTTCTTC. Based on the CDR3 plus reference TRBV11-2 and TRBJ2-1, the full variable domain is EAGVAQSPRYKIIEKRQSVAFWCNPISGHATLYWYQQILGQGPKLLIQFQNNGVVDDSQLPKDRFSAERLKGVDSTLKIQPAKLEDSAVYLCASSLGKNEQFFGPGTRLTVL.